This TCR beta chain was profiled in a study of T cells in Graves' hyperthyroidism and ophthalmopathy. Overall study context: Peripheral blood was obtained at initial diagnosis, preceding any treatment.

The ends lost 2 bases at V and 1 base at J; junction bases unmatched: 3. The V gene's germline CDR1 is MNHEY and CDR2 SVGEGT. This CDR3 comprises 16 residues. Exclusion followed for patients with uncontrolled infection, other autoimmune disease, pregnancy or lactation. Diagnosis rested on symptoms, serum thyroxine and TRAb, thyroid ultrasound, and orbital computed tomography. This clonotype was counted between two and nine times. What it binds is unknown. There were TCR beta CDR3 regions amplified from RNA transcripts. The primer set for the first-round RT-PCR of the TCR CDR3 was HTBI. From the multiplex PCR reads, TCRdb called clonotypes with MiXCR, one entry per CDR3 protein. Of a few hundred thousand distinct CDR3 sequences in the sample, more than 15% were seen once. General study findings and limits: For ophthalmopathy, model prediction preceded onset by a median roughly 6.5 months.

The sequence derives from a woman aged 30 to 39 with Graves' hyperthyroidism. Sequencing was performed on blood. The chain recombines TRBV6-2 or TRBV6-3 with TRBJ2-7; 12 positions match TRBD2. CDR3 sequence reads: CASSYQLAGGSYEQYF. CDR3 sequence (DNA): TGTGCCAGCAGTTACCAGCTAGCGGGAGGGTCCTACGAGCAGTACTTC.